This T cell receptor (beta chain) was captured in a study of T cells in Graves' hyperthyroidism and ophthalmopathy. For Graves' hyperthyroidism to be stable, ophthalmopathy could not progress within 18 months. Trimming took off 0 bases at V and 2 bases at J, with 8 bases between the two ends. CDR3 size: 15 residues. Germline loops: CDR1 LNHDA, CDR2 SQIVND (reference sequence). Amplification of TCR beta CDR3 regions used RNA as the template. In the first-round RT-PCR of the TCR CDR3, the HTBI primer set was used. TCRdb processed the multiplex PCR reads anew with MiXCR; each CDR3 protein has one entry. This sample has about 360,000 distinct CDR3 sequences, with approximately 13% found just once.

The TCR originated in a woman aged 18-35 years with Graves' hyperthyroidism. Sequencing used blood. The chain recombines TRBV19 with TRBJ1-5, with D perhaps matching TRBD1 (5 bases). DNA of the CDR3: TGTGCCAGTAGTATAGACAGGGTGGGCAATCAGCCCCAGCATTTT. It codes for CASSIDRVGNQPQHF. Full variable domain (rest looked up from reference TRBV19 and TRBJ1-5): DGGITQSPKYLFRKEGQNVTLSCEQNLNHDAMYWYRQDPGQGLRLIYYSQIVNDFQKGDIAEGYSVSREKKESFPLTVTSAQKNPTAFYLCASSIDRVGNQPQHFGDGTRLSIL.